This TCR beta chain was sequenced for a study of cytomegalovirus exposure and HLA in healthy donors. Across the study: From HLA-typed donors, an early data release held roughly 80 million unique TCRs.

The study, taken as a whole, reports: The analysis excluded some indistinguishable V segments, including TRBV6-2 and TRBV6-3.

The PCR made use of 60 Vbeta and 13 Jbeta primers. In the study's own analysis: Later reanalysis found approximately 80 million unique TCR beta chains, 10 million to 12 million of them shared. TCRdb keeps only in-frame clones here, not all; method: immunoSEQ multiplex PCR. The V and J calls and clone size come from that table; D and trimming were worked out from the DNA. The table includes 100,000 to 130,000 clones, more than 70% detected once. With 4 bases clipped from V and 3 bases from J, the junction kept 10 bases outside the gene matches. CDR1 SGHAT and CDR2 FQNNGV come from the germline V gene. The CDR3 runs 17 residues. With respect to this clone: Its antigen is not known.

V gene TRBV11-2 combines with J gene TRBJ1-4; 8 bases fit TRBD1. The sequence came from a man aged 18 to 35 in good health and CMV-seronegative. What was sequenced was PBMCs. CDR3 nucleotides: TGTGCCAGCAGCTCCTTTGGACAGGGAAGACCTAATGAAAAACTGTTTTTT. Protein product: CASSSFGQGRPNEKLFF.